The sequence of this T cell receptor (beta chain) was determined in a study of blood T cell repertoires in COVID-19. Turning to the study itself: Nucleic acid was either cDNA or gDNA, and it came from T cells, B-cell-depleted T cells, or PBMCs.

This clone was observed a few times. This table comes from immunoSEQ multiplex PCR, and its TCRdb copy is limited to in-frame clones, with some not included. The data contain tens of thousands of clones, around four fifths of them seen just once; the ten biggest clones take up roughly 10%. The sequencing sample was made of peripheral blood. The sequence was collected from a human donor in a cohort sampled during active COVID-19.

The CDR3 DNA follows: TGTGCCAGCAGCTCCTCTAGCGGTGACTACGAGCAGTACTTC. It encodes CASSSSSGDYEQYF. V usage is TRBV11-2 and J usage is TRBJ2-7; TRBD2 agrees at 7 bases. Germline CDR1 and CDR2: SGHAT and FQNNGV. The CDR3 has 14 residues. After removal of 4 bases from V and 3 bases from J, the junction contained 6 bases not matched to a gene.